The text below deals with one T cell receptor (beta chain). Assay used: immunoSEQ multiplex PCR; TCRdb lists only in-frame clones, some missing. The sample lists around 200,000 clones, about nine tenths seen once, with roughly 1.6% in the top ten. These data belong to a study of control samples from healthy donors and cancer patients. Sample: blood. The clonotype originates from a woman under 40 in good health.

CDR3 DNA sequence: TGTGCCAGCAGCGTCCAGGGGAACACTGAAGCTTTCTTT. Protein: CASSVQGNTEAFF. The gene calls are TRBV9 and TRBJ1-1, with D tentatively TRBD1 (5 bases). This CDR3 region has 13 residues. V lost 2 bases and J lost 1, with 6 bases in between. Germline-derived CDR1 and CDR2 are SGDLS and YYNGEE. Filled out from reference TRBV9 and TRBJ1-1, the complete variable domain reads DSGVTQTPKHLITATGQRVTLRCSPRSGDLSVYWYQQSLDQGLQFLIQYYNGEERAKGNILERFSAQQFPDLHSELNLSSLELGDSALYFCASSVQGNTEAFFGQGTRLTVV.